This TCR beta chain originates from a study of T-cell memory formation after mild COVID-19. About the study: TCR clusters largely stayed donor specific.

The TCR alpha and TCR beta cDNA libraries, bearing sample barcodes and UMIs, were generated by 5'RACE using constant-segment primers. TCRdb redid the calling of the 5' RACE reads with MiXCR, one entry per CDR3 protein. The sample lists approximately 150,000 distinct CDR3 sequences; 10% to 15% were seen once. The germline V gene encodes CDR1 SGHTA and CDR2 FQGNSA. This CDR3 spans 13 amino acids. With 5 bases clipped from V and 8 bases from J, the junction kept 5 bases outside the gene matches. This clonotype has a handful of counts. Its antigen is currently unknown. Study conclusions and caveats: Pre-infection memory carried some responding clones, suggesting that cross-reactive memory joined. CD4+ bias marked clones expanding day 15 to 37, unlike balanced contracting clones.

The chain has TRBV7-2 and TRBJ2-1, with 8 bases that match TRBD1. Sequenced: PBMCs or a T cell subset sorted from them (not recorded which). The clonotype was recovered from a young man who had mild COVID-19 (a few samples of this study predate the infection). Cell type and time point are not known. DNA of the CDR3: TGTGCCAGCAGCCCCGGACAGGGCGATGAGCAGTTCTTC. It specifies CASSPGQGDEQFF.